Following are 18 T cell receptor beta chains from one sample sequenced in a study of cytomegalovirus exposure and HLA in healthy donors. In the PCR, 60 Vbeta and 13 Jbeta primers were used. The method was immunoSEQ multiplex PCR; TCRdb's version includes in-frame clones alone and lacks a portion of them. This table holds about 79,000 clones. Sequenced sample: PBMCs. These receptor sequences come from a young man in good health and CMV-seronegative.

The V gene is TRBV9, the J gene TRBJ1-5; maybe TRBD1 (6 bases). V was trimmed by 0 bases and J by 3 bases, leaving 19 bases between them. CDR1 and CDR2 (germline): SGDLS, YYNGEE. CDR3 length equals 18 residues. The CDR3 nucleotides read TGTGCCAGCAGCGTAGCTCTCCAGGGGCCTGCTAACAATCAGCCCCAGCATTTT. Amino acid sequence: CASSVALQGPANNQPQHF.

The chain recombines TRBV30 with TRBJ2-5, with 8 bases that match TRBD1. The CDR3 spans 13 residues. Germline trimming cut 4 bases from V and 4 bases from J; bases unmatched to any gene: 5. Germline assignment: CDR1 GTSNPN and CDR2 SVGIG (reference sequence). The CDR3 nucleotides are TGTGCCTGGAATCTCGACAGGGGAGAGACCCAGTACTTC. Its translation is CAWNLDRGETQYF.

The V gene is TRBV6-6, the J gene TRBJ1-5, with D possibly being TRBD1 (6 bases). Germline assignment: CDR1 MNHNY and CDR2 SVGAGI (reference sequence). Trimming took 2 bases from V and 2 from J, leaving 7 bases between them. This CDR3 has 14 amino acids. The CDR3 DNA follows: TGTGCCAGCAGTTACCCAGGGGGCAATCAGCCCCAGCATTTT. Protein: CASSYPGGNQPQHF.

This chain uses TRBV5-4 with TRBJ2-7, with 11 positions matching TRBD1. The CDR3 contains 15 residues. Germline assignment: CDR1 SGHNT and CDR2 YYREEE (reference sequence). V was clipped by 3 bases and J by 2 bases; unmatched bases: 4. CDR3 sequence reads: CASSSPGQGAYEQYF. The CDR3 DNA reads as TGTGCCAGCAGCTCGCCGGGACAGGGGGCCTACGAGCAGTACTTC.

The chain has TRBV5-6 and TRBJ1-3; D is undetermined. The CDR3 has 13 residues. Trimming cost V 0 bases and J 6 bases, with 7 bases left between them. Germline-derived CDR1 and CDR2 are SGHDT and YYEEEE. This CDR3 reads CASSLDSENTIYF. The CDR3 DNA follows: TGTGCCAGCAGCTTGGACAGTGAAAACACCATATATTTT.

This chain uses TRBV7-7 with TRBJ2-1, with D unresolved. The germline V and J ends were trimmed by 5 bases and 7 bases, with 12 bases remaining between them. Germline assignment: CDR1 SSHAT and CDR2 FNYEAQ (reference sequence). The CDR3 has 13 amino acids. CDR3: CASSKTRLNEQFF. The CDR3 nucleotides are TGTGCCAGCAGCAAAACACGCTTGAATGAGCAGTTCTTC.

This chain uses TRBV19 with TRBJ1-5; D remains unclear. CDR1 is LNHDA and CDR2 is SQIVND in the germline V gene (reference sequence). V gave up 1 base and J gave up 4 bases, with 8 bases separating them. CDR3 size: 14 residues. CDR3 coding DNA: TGTGCCAGTAGTATAGTGTCGGTGAATCAGCCCCAGCATTTT. Amino acids: CASSIVSVNQPQHF.

V usage is TRBV5-4 and J usage is TRBJ2-7, with D uncertain. CDR1 is SGHNT and CDR2 is YYREEE in the germline V gene (reference sequence). The length of the CDR3 is 16 residues. V lost 0 bases to trimming and J lost 0 bases, with 13 bases between them. Written as DNA, the CDR3 is TGTGCCAGCAGCTTGGAACTCGCCTCAAACTCCTACGAGCAGTACTTC. Amino acid sequence: CASSLELASNSYEQYF. The full variable domain, rest sourced from reference TRBV5-4 and TRBJ2-7, is ETGVTQSPTHLIKTRGQQVTLRCSSQSGHNTVSWYQQALGQGPQFIFQYYREEENGRGNFPPRFSGLQFPNYSSELNVNALELDDSALYLCASSLELASNSYEQYFGPGTRLTVT.

J is TRBJ2-1 and V is TRBV30; a possible D gene is TRBD1 (6 bases). This CDR3 contains 14 residues. Germline CDR1 is GTSNPN and CDR2 is SVGIG (reference sequence). The V and J ends lost 2 bases and 4 bases respectively, with 12 bases between them. In DNA form, the CDR3 reads TGTGCCTGGAGTCCCGGGACACAATACAATGAGCAGTTCTTC. Residues: CAWSPGTQYNEQFF.

The chain joins TRBV19 to TRBJ2-2; maybe TRBD2 (5 bases). Germline V gene sequence: CDR1 LNHDA, CDR2 SQIVND (reference sequence). The CDR3 is made up of 14 amino acids. Between the trimmed V and J ends, which lost 3 bases and 5 bases, there was a span of 10 bases. CDR3 in amino acids: CASSMAGETGELFF. As DNA, the CDR3 is TGTGCCAGTAGTATGGCCGGGGAAACCGGGGAGCTGTTTTTT. The full variable domain, rest sourced from reference TRBV19 and TRBJ2-2, is DGGITQSPKYLFRKEGQNVTLSCEQNLNHDAMYWYRQDPGQGLRLIYYSQIVNDFQKGDIAEGYSVSREKKESFPLTVTSAQKNPTAFYLCASSMAGETGELFFGEGSRLTVL.

The chain has TRBV5-6 and TRBJ2-2; tentatively, D is TRBD1 (6 bases). The ends were cut back, 4 bases at V and 2 bases at J, with 12 bases in the middle. Germline-derived CDR1 and CDR2 are SGHDT and YYEEEE. The CDR3 is 15 amino acids. CDR3 sequence (DNA): TGTGCCAGCAGCGGAACAGGGCTAAACACCGGGGAGCTGTTTTTT. It translates to CASSGTGLNTGELFF. Together with reference TRBV5-6 and TRBJ2-2, the CDR3 gives the full variable domain: DAGVTQSPTHLIKTRGQQVTLRCSPKSGHDTVSWYQQALGQGPQFIFQYYEEEERQRGNFPDRFSGHQFPNYSSELNVNALLLGDSALYLCASSGTGLNTGELFFGEGSRLTVL.

This chain joins TRBV5-1 and TRBJ2-1; 7 bases map to TRBD2. The CDR3 loop spans 16 amino acids. J gave up 3 bases and V 1 base, and 7 bases lay outside the gene matches. Looked up from germline, CDR1 is SGHRS and CDR2 is YFSETQ. The CDR3 DNA is TGCGCCAGCAGCTTGCGGCCTAGCGGAAACTACAATGAGCAGTTCTTC. It yields the protein CASSLRPSGNYNEQFF.

The rearrangement links TRBV6-1 to TRBJ1-6, with 7 nucleotides matching TRBD1. The CDR3 is 14 residues long. Germline V gene lookup returns CDR1 MNHNS and CDR2 SASEGT. V was clipped by 5 bases and J by 5 bases; unmatched bases: 3. CDR3 bases: TGTGCCAGCAGTACAGGGGCGGATAATTCACCCCTCCACTTT. Translation: CASSTGADNSPLHF.

V usage is TRBV2 and J usage is TRBJ1-2; TRBD1 aligns across 7 bases. The CDR3 runs 16 residues. The germline V gene encodes CDR1 SNHLY and CDR2 FYNNEI. V was pared by 6 bases and J by 7 bases, with 17 bases of the junction left unmatched. The CDR3 loop is CASRRDSLAGGRGYTF. Written as DNA, the CDR3 is TGTGCCAGCAGGCGGGACAGTCTCGCGGGCGGTCGTGGCTACACCTTC. The full variable domain, in which reference TRBV2 and TRBJ1-2 provide the parts outside the CDR3, is EPEVTQTPSHQVTQMGQEVILRCVPISNHLYFYWYRQILGQKVEFLVSFYNNEISEKSEIFDDQFSVERPDGSNFTLKIRSTKLEDSAMYFCASRRDSLAGGRGYTFGSGTRLTVV.

This chain joins TRBV5-4 and TRBJ2-1; TRBD2 aligns across 11 bases. This CDR3 spans 17 amino acids. J gave up 7 bases and V 3 bases, and 12 bases lay outside the gene matches. Looked up from germline, CDR1 is SGHNT and CDR2 is YYREEE (reference sequence). The DNA for the CDR3 is TGTGCCAGCAGCTCCAAGGTCCTAGCGGGAGGACGGAATGAGCAGTTCTTC. This gives the protein CASSSKVLAGGRNEQFF.

This rearrangement joins TRBV7-3 to TRBJ1-1; D unresolved. Germline loops: CDR1 SGHTA, CDR2 FQGTGA. The V gene lost 5 bases and the J gene lost 4 bases, with 20 bases spanning the gap. This CDR3 contains 16 residues. The CDR3 nucleotides read TGTGCCAGCAGCCCCCAACCCCGGGGAGGTGGCACTGAAGCTTTCTTT. Its translation: CASSPQPRGGGTEAFF.

V and J are TRBV7-9 and TRBJ2-7; 15 bases agree with TRBD2. The germline V gene encodes CDR1 SEHNR and CDR2 FQNEAQ (reference sequence). V shed 1 base and J 3 bases; nucleotides not matched to a gene: 1. This CDR3 region has 16 residues. Here the CDR3 DNA reads TGTGCCAGCAGCTTAGGGACTAGCGGGAGGGTCTACGAGCAGTACTTC. This codes for CASSLGTSGRVYEQYF. Using reference TRBV7-9 and TRBJ2-7 for the parts outside the CDR3, the full variable domain is DTGVSQNPRHKITKRGQNVTFRCDPISEHNRLYWYRQTLGQGPEFLTYFQNEAQLEKSRLLSDRFSAERPKGSFSTLEIQRTEQGDSAMYLCASSLGTSGRVYEQYFGPGTRLTVT.

J is TRBJ1-1 and V is TRBV7-9, with D perhaps TRBD1 (5 bases). The CDR3 loop spans 12 amino acids. Trimming removed 5 bases from V and 4 bases from J, with 8 bases in between. Germline V gives CDR1 SEHNR, CDR2 FQNEAQ (reference sequence). The CDR3 region is CASSPGFTEAFF. In DNA form, the CDR3 reads TGTGCCAGCAGCCCAGGGTTCACTGAAGCTTTCTTT.